These 5 T cell receptor beta chains were all obtained from the same sample, sequenced in a study of blood T cell repertoires in COVID-19. Clones were sequenced by immunoSEQ multiplex PCR, and TCRdb holds only the in-frame ones, with some missing. The sample carries fewer than 90,000 clones, 80% recorded once. The sequencing sample was made of peripheral blood. The receptors originated from a woman of 80 years or more with acute or convalescent COVID-19.

The CDR3 DNA reads TGTGCCTGGGTCGTCAGGGGACCAGATACGCAGTATTTT. This encodes CAWVVRGPDTQYF. This chain connects TRBV30 to TRBJ2-3; D is perhaps TRBD1 (6 bases). Germline CDR1 and CDR2: GTSNPN and SVGIG (reference sequence). V was shortened by 5 bases and J by 4 bases, with 13 bases between the two germline ends. The length of the CDR3 is 13 residues.

The chain is built from TRBV18 and TRBJ2-2, with unresolved D. CDR3 length: 12 residues. The V gene's germline CDR1 is KGHSH and CDR2 LQKENI. V was clipped by 3 bases and J by 7 bases, with 6 bases between them. Written as DNA, the CDR3 is TGTGCCAGCTCACCGAGCTTCGGGGAGCTGTTTTTT. It yields the protein CASSPSFGELFF.

V usage is TRBV27 and J usage is TRBJ2-1; 7 bases line up with TRBD1. With 6 bases clipped from V and 0 bases from J, the junction kept 5 bases outside the gene matches. The CDR3 is 15 amino acids. Germline V lookup: CDR1 MNHEY, CDR2 SMNVEV (reference sequence). The CDR3 region is CASSRAGGSYNEQFF. DNA for the CDR3: TGTGCCAGCAGCAGGGCAGGGGGCTCCTACAATGAGCAGTTCTTC.

This sequence joins TRBV5-1 and TRBJ2-2; 7 bases are shared with TRBD1. This CDR3 is built from 14 residues. With V trimmed by 2 bases and J by 5 bases, 3 bases remained unmatched. Germline V gene sequence: CDR1 SGHRS, CDR2 YFSETQ. The CDR3 loop reads CASSFTGETGELFF. The CDR3 DNA reads TGCGCCAGCAGCTTTACAGGGGAGACCGGGGAGCTGTTTTTT.

The rearrangement links TRBV29-1 to TRBJ1-1; no firm D call. Germline values: CDR1 SQVTM, CDR2 ANQGSEA. V was trimmed by 3 bases and J by 1 base, leaving 9 bases between them. This CDR3 region has 13 residues. The CDR3 bases are TGCAGCGTTGAGGTTCAGGAGAACACTGAAGCTTTCTTT. It is translated as CSVEVQENTEAFF.